A selection of T cell receptor beta chains follows, all from one sample in a study of neurological immune-mediated disorders. TCRdb re-called the 5' RACE reads through MiXCR, storing one row per CDR3 protein. The sample gives more than 45,000 distinct CDR3 sequences, less than 5% of which show up once; about 3.1% is in the top ten. The material sequenced was PBMCs. These receptors all stem from a man aged 50-59 years with multiple sclerosis. Each CDR3 is given with its conserved first and last residue. D genes are given only for firm matches. Clone size is not always given. Where it is, it says once, few, many or a class for expanded clones.

d_call j_call clone_size v_call cdr3_aa cdr3_nt
TRBD2 TRBJ2-6 many TRBV5-8 CASSPAVVAGGSGANVLTF TGTGCCAGCAGCCCGGCGGTGGTAGCGGGGGGCTCTGGGGCCAACGTCCTGACTTTC
TRBD2 TRBJ2-7 NA TRBV14 CASSMGLLEQYF TGTGCCAGCAGCATGGGACTATTAGAGCAGTACTTC
TRBD1 TRBJ2-7 many TRBV27 CASSSGQGSYEQYF TGTGCCAGCAGTTCGGGACAGGGCTCCTACGAGCAGTACTTC
NA TRBJ2-7 many TRBV15 CATSRDRVPYEQYF TGTGCCACCAGCAGAGACAGGGTACCCTACGAGCAGTACTTC
TRBD1 TRBJ2-4 many TRBV5-1 CASSPRQGVSKNIQYF TGCGCCAGCAGCCCTCGACAGGGGGTATCCAAAAACATTCAGTACTTC
NA TRBJ2-7 NA TRBV11-2 CASSLERAAHYEQYF TGTGCCAGCAGCTTAGAACGAGCAGCCCACTACGAGCAGTACTTC
TRBD1 TRBJ1-2 many TRBV5-1 CASSLEGQGFGYTF TGCGCCAGCAGCTTGGAGGGACAGGGGTTTGGCTACACCTTC
NA TRBJ2-1 many TRBV20-1 CSARGTAKAYNEQFF TGCAGTGCTAGAGGTACAGCTAAGGCCTACAATGAGCAGTTCTTC
TRBD2 TRBJ2-2 many TRBV7-2 CARRGVTGTSGIGTGELFF TGTGCCAGGCGGGGGGTAACCGGGACTAGCGGGATAGGCACCGGGGAGCTGTTTTTT
NA TRBJ2-5 once TRBV5-1 CASSTPNDIQYF TGCGCCAGCAGCACCCCGAACGATATCCAGTACTTC
TRBD2 TRBJ2-3 few TRBV9 CASSVMAGGTDTQYF TGTGCCAGCAGCGTAATGGCGGGAGGCACAGATACGCAGTATTTT
NA TRBJ1-2 many TRBV11-3 CASSFNPQHDGYTF TGTGCCAGCAGCTTTAACCCCCAGCATGATGGCTACACCTTC
NA TRBJ2-3 NA TRBV2 CASSGATRVDTQYF TGTGCCAGCAGTGGAGCTACCAGGGTTGATACGCAGTATTTT
TRBD1 TRBJ1-2 many TRBV7-3 CASSFQGGYGYTF TGTGCCAGCAGCTTCCAGGGGGGCTATGGCTACACCTTC
NA TRBJ2-1 many TRBV6-5 CASGLSYNEQFF TGTGCCAGCGGACTCTCCTACAATGAGCAGTTCTTC
NA TRBJ2-2 many TRBV28 CASRAGHPTGELFF TGTGCCAGCAGAGCGGGACACCCCACCGGGGAGCTGTTTTTT
TRBD2 TRBJ2-1 few TRBV20-1 CSARDPHREWPGGEQFF TGCAGTGCTAGAGACCCACATCGGGAGTGGCCGGGGGGTGAGCAGTTCTTC
TRBD2 TRBJ2-3 many TRBV7-8 CASSLDETGGTDTQYF TGTGCCAGCAGCTTAGATGAAACGGGGGGTACAGATACGCAGTATTTT
TRBD1 TRBJ2-7 many TRBV27 CASSAGTGLYEQYF TGTGCCAGCAGTGCCGGGACAGGCCTCTACGAGCAGTACTTC
NA TRBJ1-5 few TRBV2 CASKGFGQPQHF TGTGCCAGCAAGGGGTTCGGTCAGCCCCAGCATTTT
NA TRBJ2-5 many TRBV7-9 CASSFDINQETQYF TGTGCCAGCAGCTTCGACATTAACCAAGAGACCCAGTACTTC
NA TRBJ2-7 many TRBV4-2 CASSPRGSSYEQYF TGTGCCAGCAGCCCCCGGGGGAGCTCCTACGAGCAGTACTTC
NA TRBJ1-1 many TRBV20-1 CSAREISGQRAVNTEAFF TGCAGTGCTAGAGAGATTTCAGGACAGCGGGCGGTGAACACTGAAGCTTTCTTT
NA TRBJ2-7 many TRBV7-8 CASSPHQSYEQYF TGTGCCAGCAGCCCCCACCAGTCCTACGAGCAGTACTTC
TRBD1 TRBJ2-5 many TRBV5-1 CASSVGQGARETQYF TGCGCCAGCAGCGTGGGACAGGGGGCTCGGGAGACCCAGTACTTC
TRBD1 TRBJ2-7 many TRBV28 CASIETGVPNSYEQYF TGTGCCAGCATCGAGACAGGGGTCCCCAACTCCTACGAGCAGTACTTC
NA TRBJ2-7 few TRBV5-1 CASSPRQSEHEQYF TGCGCCAGCAGCCCGCGCCAGTCCGAGCACGAGCAGTACTTC
NA TRBJ2-3 many TRBV20-1 CSARDVGVSRSTDTQYF TGCAGTGCTAGAGATGTCGGGGTTAGCCGAAGCACAGATACGCAGTATTTT
NA TRBJ1-5 many TRBV5-1 CASSWDPGSQPQHF TGCGCCAGCAGCTGGGATCCAGGAAGTCAGCCCCAGCATTTT
NA TRBJ2-5 many TRBV6-1 CASSRGQNKETQYF TGTGCCAGCAGTCGAGGACAGAACAAAGAGACCCAGTACTTC
NA TRBJ2-1 many TRBV11-3 CASSLDQSLAYNEQFF TGTGCCAGCAGCTTAGATCAGTCCCTTGCCTACAATGAGCAGTTCTTC
NA TRBJ1-3 many TRBV5-1 CASSLTGPGNTIYF TGCGCCAGCAGCTTGACAGGACCTGGAAACACCATATATTTT
NA TRBJ1-2 NA TRBV10-3 CAIKIGKDGYGYTF TGTGCCATCAAGATCGGGAAGGACGGCTATGGCTACACCTTC
TRBD1 TRBJ2-1 few TRBV5-1 CASSRDRVGNEQFF TGCGCCAGCAGTCGAGACAGGGTTGGCAATGAGCAGTTCTTC
TRBD1 TRBJ2-5 NA TRBV30 CAWSRTGGQETQYF TGTGCCTGGAGTCGGACAGGGGGTCAAGAGACCCAGTACTTC
NA TRBJ2-1 few TRBV5-1 CASSLVASHNEQFF TGCGCCAGCAGCTTGGTCGCCTCCCACAATGAGCAGTTCTTC
NA TRBJ2-6 many TRBV5-6 CASESWGFGANVLTF TGTGCCAGCGAGTCATGGGGCTTTGGGGCCAACGTCCTGACTTTC
TRBD1 TRBJ1-2 many TRBV20-1 CSARGTGTNYGYTF TGCAGTGCTAGGGGGACAGGTACTAACTATGGCTACACCTTC
NA TRBJ1-2 many TRBV5-1 CASSFGDRNYGYTF TGCGCCAGCAGCTTTGGAGACAGGAACTATGGCTACACCTTC
NA TRBJ1-4 many TRBV6-6 CASRPGGLDEKLFF TGTGCCAGCAGACCGGGAGGGTTGGATGAAAAACTGTTTTTT
TRBD2 TRBJ2-1 many TRBV11-2 CASNPRTSGYNEQFF TGTGCCAGCAACCCGAGGACTAGCGGGTACAATGAGCAGTTCTTC
NA TRBJ2-3 NA TRBV5-1 CASSLAVSTDTQYF TGCGCCAGCAGCTTGGCCGTCAGCACAGATACGCAGTATTTT
TRBD1 TRBJ2-7 many TRBV7-3 CASSRTGAGYGLYF TGTGCCAGCAGCCGGACAGGGGCCGGCTATGGTCTGTACTTC
NA TRBJ2-3 many TRBV5-6 CASSHVRTRSTDTQYF TGTGCCAGCAGCCACGTACGGACACGAAGCACAGATACGCAGTATTTT
NA TRBJ1-2 many TRBV29-1 CSVDGGNGYTF TGCAGCGTTGACGGGGGAAATGGCTACACCTTC
NA TRBJ2-2 many TRBV28 CASSYPLTEANTGELFF TGTGCCAGCAGTTATCCTCTAACGGAGGCGAACACCGGGGAGCTGTTTTTT
NA TRBJ2-5 NA TRBV10-3 CAISDPYPAAAETQYF TGTGCCATCAGTGACCCTTATCCTGCGGCGGCGGAGACCCAGTACTTC
NA TRBJ1-1 many TRBV6-5 CASKTWGLGTEAFF TGTGCCAGCAAGACGTGGGGGCTTGGCACTGAAGCTTTCTTT